This entry features one T cell receptor (beta chain) sequence. This clonotype has at least ten counts. No cognate antigen has been identified for it. The sample holds no much larger clone one base away, and base qualities are not on file. The donors were a few dozen Caucasian individuals from Russia, aged roughly 6 to 100 years, who were systemically healthy. Each donor gave 8 to 10 milliliters of peripheral blood, collected into EDTA-treated Vacutainer tubes. Ficoll-Paque density-gradient centrifugation was used to isolate PBMCs, with at least 6 million per sample. Total RNA, at least 5 micrograms per sample, was extracted from PBMCs with Trizol reagent. For every donor, flow cytometry on a PBMC aliquot measured the percentage of naive CD45RAhigh/CD27high T cells. The data are from a study of blood T cells in healthy people across ages (dated by TCRdb to between 2014 and 2016). Turning to the overall study: In model experiments, roughly one uniquely barcoded TCR beta cDNA molecule per two T cells was captured by template switching. Age-related changes in TCR beta repertoire diversity were measured in the study by deep sequencing normalized with unique cDNA molecular identifiers. The donors were divided into four age groups: young (average approximately 17 years), middle-aged (about 40), aged (under 70) and long-lived (more than 75). To avoid experimental bias, donors of different ages were distributed randomly across sequencing lanes. For two donors (one aged 18 to 30 and one aged 80 or older), the study analyzed two additional independent replicas of 1 million unique cDNA reads from the same blood draw. Broad study findings and their caveats: Since profiling was done on bulk unsorted PBMCs, naive and antigen-experienced compartments could not be conclusively compared. Observed TCR beta diversity per million T cells fell roughly linearly with age, and a significant reduction was already apparent by age about 38. A strong correlation was found between observed TCR beta diversity and the percentage of naive T cells measured by flow cytometry. Compared with the aged group, more naive CD4+ T cells, fewer expanded clones and increased TCR diversity were shown by the long-lived group, suggesting age selection. Because the CMV infection status of the donors was unknown, age-related changes in expanded clonotypes may potentially have been confounded. Estimates of total diversity from one million sequenced T cells were regarded as lower bounds and underestimates.

The CDR3 has 16 amino acids, counting the end cysteine and phenylalanine. The sequence is cut down to CDR3 DNA, 48 bases in frame from base 1. Looking up the germline V gene yields CDR1 LGHNT and CDR2 FRNRAP. V lost 6 bases and J lost 6 bases, and the count of bases not matched to a germline gene is 4. The library was produced with 5' RACE. The sequencer was an Illumina HiSeq 2500. A second PCR of about 7 to 12 cycles was run with a J-beta primer mix and a sample-barcoded 5' primer. Each TCR beta cDNA molecule received a unique molecular identifier from a template-switch 5' adaptor carrying 12 random nucleotides. At least 2.5 million CDR3-containing paired-end reads were obtained from each sample. First-strand cDNA was synthesized from all RNA with the Mint cDNA synthesis kit, primed by a TRBC-specific oligonucleotide. After uracil-DNA glycosylase treatment, a first 18-cycle PCR used universal primers M1SS and BC2_uni_R on all cDNA. From the authors' description of their analysis: Normalization of each sample was performed by random selection of 1 million high-quality reads, each carrying a distinct molecular identifier. Instead of being binned into consensus sequences, reads with shared molecular identifiers were discarded. MiTCR, set to a Q25 quality threshold and the strictest error-elimination algorithm, was used for CDR3 identification, clonotype clustering and error correction. A nonparametric unseen species model with Euler transformation was used to estimate a lower bound on total TCR beta diversity. The public sequencing data were trimmed at Q25 with fastp and processed into clonotypes with MiXCR by TCRdb, which kept only in-frame beta chains. Under each unique CDR3 protein, matching rows form one entry showing the most common genes and DNA. The V and J calls, along with clone size, are taken from TCRdb and not from the paper's own processing. This sample gives 1.5 million to 2 million distinct CDR3 sequences in total; roughly 28% of them show up just once. Roughly 8% of the sample belongs to the ten largest clones.

The receptor was isolated from a woman in her twenties or thirties in good health. The chain is encoded by TRBV12-5 joined to TRBJ2-2, with 16 middle bases fitting TRBD2. The source material was blood. In nucleotide form, the sequence is TGTGCTAGTGGACCCGGGACTAGCGGGAGGGCCGGGGAGCTGTTTTTT. Translated, it reads CASGPGTSGRAGELFF.